The 10 T cell receptor beta chains below all came from one sample that was sequenced in a study of T cell clonality in common variable immunodeficiency. Produced via immunoSEQ multiplex PCR; TCRdb's table is partial and in-frame only. The sample shows approximately 75,000 clones, no singletons; the ten largest hold around 0.87%. The sample was peripheral blood mononuclear cells. The receptors originated from a person between 18 and 75 years old in good health.

This clone showed up many times. The read comes to an end 3 residues before the CDR3 does, leaving the germline J gene to fill in the end. The chain employs TRBV4-1 and TRBJ1-2; no reliable D call. V was shortened by 0 bases and J by 4 bases, with 21 bases between the two germline ends. The CDR3 has 18 amino acids. Germline V gene sequence: CDR1 MGHRA, CDR2 YSYEKL. The CDR3 loop reads CASSQDLPLRAGVYGYTF. CDR3 DNA, as far as it was read: TGCGCCAGCAGCCAAGATTTGCCCCTCCGAGCAGGCGTCTATGGC.

This clone was observed a handful of times. The read halts 3 residues ahead of the CDR3 end, with the missing end drawn from the germline J gene. This chain connects TRBV2 to TRBJ1-1; D is undetermined. The CDR3 length is 13 residues. V lost 0 bases, J lost 7 bases, and 9 bases lay in between. Germline CDR1 SNHLY, CDR2 FYNNEI. CDR3 in amino acids: CASSEALRGEAFF. The sequenced CDR3 bases are TGTGCCAGCAGTGAAGCGCTACGCGGTGAA.

This clone was counted at least ten times. The CDR3 end lies 3 residues beyond the end of the read and is filled in from the germline J gene. V and J are TRBV11-2 and TRBJ2-7; D gene ambiguous. Germline lookup yields CDR1 SGHAT and CDR2 FQNNGV. Trimming pared 3 bases from V and 3 bases from J, leaving 6 bases between. The CDR3 is 12 amino acids. The CDR3 here is CASSFAYYEQYF. The covered CDR3 bases are TGTGCCAGCAGCTTCGCCTACTACGAG.

This clone was picked up many times. The sequence runs out 3 residues before the end of the CDR3; the remainder is reconstructed from the germline J gene. The chain has TRBV7-8 and TRBJ2-3; 8 bases agree with TRBD1. The CDR3 loop spans 15 amino acids. J lost 2 bases, V lost 5 bases, and 6 bases had no gene match. Per germline, CDR1 SGHVS and CDR2 FQNEAQ. The CDR3 bases that were read are TGTGCCAGCAGCCCAGGACAGGGCCTCACAGATACG. Protein: CASSPGQGLTDT. In full, the CDR3 is CASSPGQGLTDTQYF.

This clone was seen many times. With the read ending 3 residues before the CDR3 end, the germline J gene is used to fill in that end. The V call is TRBV2, the J call TRBJ1-5; 9 nucleotides agree with TRBD1. The V and J ends lost 3 bases and 1 base, in that order; junction bases with no gene match: 1. The germline gives CDR1 SNHLY, CDR2 FYNNEI. This CDR3 has 15 amino acids. CDR3 sequence: CASSEDRGSNQPQHF. CDR3 DNA, as far as it was read: TGTGCCAGCAGTGAGGACAGGGGAAGCAATCAGCCC.

This clone was recorded many times. This CDR3 is CASSPGTGFSGAPGTDTQYF. Incomplete CDR3 DNA: TGTGCCAGTAGCCCCGGGACTGGGTTCTCCGGGGCCCCTGGTACAGATACG. This sequence joins TRBV19 and TRBJ2-3; D possibly corresponds to TRBD2 (6 bases). The read comes to an end 3 residues before the CDR3 does, leaving the germline J gene to fill in the end. Trimming took off 6 bases at V and 3 bases at J, with 31 bases between the two ends. This CDR3 contains 20 residues. Germline-derived CDR1 and CDR2 are LNHDA and SQIVND (reference sequence).

The sample holds many counts of this clone. From the germline J gene comes the end of the CDR3, since the read stops 3 residues before it. The chain joins TRBV20-1 to TRBJ2-7, with D maybe TRBD1 (6 bases). The V gene's germline CDR1 is DFQATT and CDR2 SNEGSKA (reference sequence). The germline V and J ends were trimmed by 4 bases and 2 bases, with 12 bases remaining between them. The CDR3 loop spans 13 amino acids. The CDR3 here is CSATWQGTYEQYF. Partial CDR3 DNA: TGCAGTGCTACGTGGCAGGGGACCTACGAG.

This clone was seen at least ten times. The read falls 3 residues short of the CDR3 end, and the missing part is taken from the germline J gene. The chain links TRBV29-1 to TRBJ1-1, with D unclear. CDR1 and CDR2 (germline): SQVTM, ANQGSEA. Trimming pared 6 bases from V and 1 base from J, leaving 9 bases between. This CDR3 contains 12 residues. CDR3 DNA (partial): TGCAGCGTCCATCGAGGGAACACTGAA. This sequence encodes CSVHRGNTE. The full CDR3 protein reads CSVHRGNTEAFF.

Many counts were recorded for this clone. Sequencing ends 3 residues short of the CDR3 end; the germline J gene provides the rest. The V and J genes are TRBV7-3 and TRBJ2-2; D is possibly TRBD2 (6 bases). Per germline, CDR1 SGHTA and CDR2 FQGTGA. This CDR3 has 15 residues. V lost 5 bases and J 6 bases, leaving 16 bases between the germline ends. CDR3 amino acids: CASSPQASAAGELFF. The CDR3 bases that were read are TGTGCCAGCAGCCCCCAGGCTAGCGCGGCCGGGGAG. The variable domain in full, with the rest retrieved from reference TRBV7-3 and TRBJ2-2, is GAGVSQTPSNKVTEKGKYVELRCDPISGHTALYWYRQSLGQGPEFLIYFQGTGAADDSGLPNDRFFAVRPEGSVSTLKIQRTERGDSAVYLCASSPQASAAGELFFGEGSRLTVL.

This clone was observed many times. Read sequence stops 3 residues before the CDR3 end, and the germline J gene provides the missing end. V gene TRBV28 combines with J gene TRBJ1-1; D is ambiguous. This CDR3 comprises 12 residues. Germline assignment: CDR1 MDHEN and CDR2 SYDVKM. Between the trimmed V and J ends, which lost 8 bases and 1 base, there was a span of 8 bases. The sequenced part of the CDR3 DNA is TGTGCCAGCCAGACTCCGAACACTGAA. Residues: CASQTPNTE. The CDR3 in full is CASQTPNTEAFF.